The 4 T cell receptor beta chains below were found in one sample sequenced in a study of cytomegalovirus exposure and HLA in healthy donors. 13 Jbeta primers and 60 Vbeta primers were used for the PCR. Produced via immunoSEQ multiplex PCR; TCRdb's table is partial and in-frame only. Seen here are more than 120,000 clones, 65% to 90% observed once, and the top ten hold less than 3.5%. The sequenced sample consisted of PBMCs. These receptors all come from a woman under 40 in good health and CMV-seronegative.

The rearrangement joins TRBV6-5 to TRBJ2-1; possibly TRBD1 for D (5 bases). V lost 5 bases and J lost 6, with 14 bases in between. The CDR3 spans 14 residues. In germline, CDR1 is MNHEY, CDR2 SVGAGI. CDR3 in amino acids: CASSARPGFNEQFF. The CDR3, as DNA: TGTGCCAGCAGTGCGAGACCAGGGTTCAATGAGCAGTTCTTC.

This clone was observed a handful of times. The V gene is TRBV5-5, the J gene TRBJ2-5; the D gene is possibly TRBD1 (5 bases). CDR1 SGHKS and CDR2 YYEKEE come from the germline V gene (reference sequence). CDR3 length: 17 amino acids. The V end was cut by 0 bases, the J end by 1 base, with 16 bases between. CDR3 in amino acids: CASSLAIVRQFQETQYF. The CDR3 nucleotides read TGTGCCAGCAGCTTGGCAATAGTGCGACAGTTCCAAGAGACCCAGTACTTC. Looking up the rest from reference TRBV5-5 and TRBJ2-5 gives the full variable domain: DAGVTQSPTHLIKTRGQQVTLRCSPISGHKSVSWYQQVLGQGPQFIFQYYEKEERGRGNFPDRFSARQFPNYSSELNVNALLLGDSALYLCASSLAIVRQFQETQYFGPGTRLLVL.

This clone was observed a few times. The V and J genes are TRBV2 and TRBJ1-1; no clear D gene. The CDR3 is 13 residues long. The V gene's germline CDR1 is SNHLY and CDR2 FYNNEI. The V gene lost 6 bases and the J gene lost 1 base, with 9 bases spanning the gap. CDR3 nucleotide sequence: TGTGCCAGCAGGGCGACGGGGAACACTGAAGCTTTCTTT. Its translation: CASRATGNTEAFF.

V is TRBV14 and J is TRBJ2-1, with TRBD2 matching over 7 bases. This CDR3 region has 19 residues. The germline V gene encodes CDR1 SGHDN and CDR2 FVKESK. V shed 0 bases, J shed 4 bases, and the junction held 15 bases outside the gene matches. The CDR3 nucleotides read TGTGCCAGCAGCCAAGATCAGAGGATGCGGGGAGGGCGATACAATGAGCAGTTCTTC. This encodes CASSQDQRMRGGRYNEQFF.